The 21 T cell receptor beta chains below all came from one sample that was sequenced in a study of persistence of HIV-infected CD4 T cells. An overlapping HIV-1 Gag peptide pool stimulated these cells at about 0.9 ug/peptide/mL. Sorted nonresponding memory CD4+ T cells were CD40L-negative, CD69-negative, CD45RO-high. The libraries were made with immunoSEQ version 4 in survey mode. Using immunoSEQ multiplex PCR, the repertoire was profiled, and TCRdb retains in-frame clones only, with some absent. The sample lists about 36,000 clones, under 90% occurring once. For these TCRs, the target antigens are not known. This specimen consisted of cultured CD4+ T cells from PBMCs, obtained from a patient who received antiretroviral therapy. These receptors came from an adult with HIV. The donor label of this sample is uncertain.

This chain uses TRBV19 with TRBJ1-3, with TRBD1 matching 8 bases. Germline CDR1 and CDR2: LNHDA and SQIVND (reference sequence). The CDR3 is made up of 13 amino acids. Losses at the gene ends were 9 bases for V and 5 bases for J; bases not matched to a gene: 6. For the CDR3, the DNA is TGTGCCAGCGGACAGGGATTGAGAAACACCATATATTTT. Translating it yields CASGQGLRNTIYF.

The chain links TRBV5-1 to TRBJ2-1; 14 positions agree with TRBD2. Germline V CDR1 and CDR2: SGHRS, YFSETQ. V shed 4 bases, J shed 5 bases, and the junction held 14 bases outside the gene matches. The length of the CDR3 is 19 residues. The CDR3 DNA reads as TGCGCCAGCAGCAAGCTTAGGGGACTAGCGGGGGCCGAGAACAATGAGCAGTTCTTC. Encoded protein: CASSKLRGLAGAENNEQFF.

This chain uses TRBV4-2 with TRBJ2-7, with TRBD1 matching 10 bases. The germline gives CDR1 LGHNA, CDR2 YNFKEQ. The CDR3 runs to 15 residues. With 3 bases clipped from V and 4 bases from J, the junction kept 6 bases outside the gene matches. The CDR3 reads CASSHETGGMYEQYF. The CDR3 DNA reads TGTGCCAGCAGCCATGAGACAGGGGGCATGTACGAGCAGTACTTC.

V usage is TRBV29-1 and J usage is TRBJ2-2; 11 bases are shared with TRBD1. Germline CDR1 reads SQVTM; CDR2 reads ANQGSEA. With V trimmed by 4 bases and J by 7 bases, 5 bases remained unmatched. CDR3 length: 14 amino acids. CDR3 DNA sequence: TGCAGCGTTGGAGGGACAGGGGGTATCGGGGAGCTGTTTTTT. Translated: CSVGGTGGIGELFF.

The J gene is TRBJ1-2, the V gene TRBV19; D not certain. The CDR3 covers 15 residues. Trimming took off 7 bases at V and 0 bases at J, with 15 bases between the two ends. Looked up from germline, CDR1 is LNHDA and CDR2 is SQIVND (reference sequence). As DNA, the CDR3 is TGTGCCAGTAACCCGGGAGGAGGCCCTAACTATGGCTACACCTTC. Translating it yields CASNPGGGPNYGYTF.

The chain employs TRBV5-1 and TRBJ1-1, with D maybe TRBD1 (6 bases). This CDR3 is 15 amino acids long. The germline gives CDR1 SGHRS, CDR2 YFSETQ. This CDR3 reads CESRTDNNRNTEAFF. DNA of the CDR3: TGCGAATCTAGGACAGACAATAACCGAAACACTGAAGCTTTCTTT. Complete variable domain (other parts from reference TRBV5-1 and TRBJ1-1): KAGVTQTPRYLIKTRGQQVTLSCSPISGHRSVSWYQQTPGQGLQFLFEYFSETQRNKGNFPGRFSGRQFSNSRSEMNVSTLELGDSALYLCESRTDNNRNTEAFFGQGTRLTVV.

The V gene is TRBV19, the J gene TRBJ1-4; 11 bases match TRBD1. Trimming at V came to 6 bases and at J to 7 bases, leaving 4 bases not matched to a gene. CDR1 and CDR2 (germline): LNHDA, SQIVND (reference sequence). CDR3 size: 14 residues. CDR3 nucleotides: TGTGCCAGTAGCCCGGGACAGGGGGGTGAAAAACTGTTTTTT. The encoded protein is CASSPGQGGEKLFF.

This clone was observed once. The CDR3, as DNA: TGTGCCAGCAGCCCCTGGGATCGCGGTCAGCCCCAGCATTTT. It is translated as CASSPWDRGQPQHF. The V and J genes are TRBV6-5 and TRBJ1-5, with D hard to call. This CDR3 has 14 residues. Per the germline V gene, CDR1 is MNHEY and CDR2 is SVGAGI. Trimming took off 6 bases at V and 6 bases at J, with 15 bases between the two ends.

V gene TRBV7-2 combines with J gene TRBJ2-7; TRBD2 matches 8 bases. The germline V gene encodes CDR1 SGHTA and CDR2 FQGNSA. V gave up 3 bases and J gave up 7 bases; unmatched junction bases: 11. CDR3 length: 15 residues. This CDR3 is CASSFSDGGAWEQYF. Here the CDR3 DNA reads TGTGCCAGCAGCTTTAGTGACGGGGGGGCCTGGGAGCAGTACTTC.

This clone was observed once. The chain recombines TRBV3-1 (or the pseudogene TRBV3-2) with TRBJ2-1; D not resolved. The CDR3 covers 11 residues. Trimming shortened V by 4 bases and J by 10 bases, and 8 bases separated the two germline ends. Germline values: CDR1 LGHDT, CDR2 YNNKEL (reference sequence). The DNA of the CDR3 is TGTGCCAGCAGCCGGTTCGGGGAGCAGTTCTTC. Translated, it gives CASSRFGEQFF.

By share, this clone ranks as medium-sized (0.01 to 0.1%). The rearrangement uses TRBV21-1 and TRBJ2-7; TRBD1 was called by the table and not checked on the DNA. TRBV21-1 corresponds to a pseudogene. The CDR3 covers 16 residues. CDR3 region: CASTVGKGPRLGEQYF. The CDR3 coding sequence is TGTGCCAGCACTGTGGGGAAGGGGCCGCGCCTGGGAGAGCAGTACTTC.

The genes are TRBV7-9 and TRBJ1-5; D gene uncertain. Trimming left V 7 bases short and J 3 bases short, with 10 bases between. The CDR3 contains 13 residues. Germline V CDR1 and CDR2: SEHNR, FQNEAQ (reference sequence). The CDR3 nucleotides read TGTGCCAGCAATAACGGAAACAATCAGCCCCAGCATTTT. Translated, it gives CASNNGNNQPQHF.

The chain joins TRBV29-1 to TRBJ2-3, with 11 bases identical to TRBD2. Per the germline V gene, CDR1 is SQVTM and CDR2 is ANQGSEA. The CDR3 is 14 amino acids. Trimming removed 4 bases from V and 6 bases from J; junction bases left unmatched: 6. The CDR3 loop reads CSVGPGLADDTQYF. CDR3 bases: TGCAGCGTTGGACCGGGACTAGCGGACGATACGCAGTATTTT.

This clone was detected only once. The chain carries TRBV28 and TRBJ2-1; D is unresolved. V shed 5 bases and J shed 4 bases, with 6 bases lying between them. Germline V gene lookup returns CDR1 MDHEN and CDR2 SYDVKM. The CDR3 runs to 12 residues. The CDR3 spells CASSAGYNEQFF. The DNA for the CDR3 is TGTGCCAGCAGTGCCGGGTACAATGAGCAGTTCTTC.

V gene TRBV7-9 combines with J gene TRBJ2-7; D is possibly TRBD1 or TRBD2 (5 bases each). The length of the CDR3 is 12 residues. Germline V gene sequence: CDR1 SEHNR, CDR2 FQNEAQ (reference sequence). V was pared by 5 bases and J by 3 bases, with 8 bases between. As DNA, the CDR3 is TGTGCCAGCAGCCTGGGGGTCTACGAGCAGTACTTC. Its protein product is CASSLGVYEQYF.

CDR3 residues: CASRTPQTGGGGNTIYF. DNA of the CDR3: TGTGCCAGCAGAACTCCCCAGACAGGGGGTGGTGGAAACACCATATATTTT. The chain recombines TRBV28 with TRBJ1-3; 9 bases agree with TRBD1. Germline V gives CDR1 MDHEN, CDR2 SYDVKM. J was trimmed by 3 bases and V by 6 bases; bases with no gene match: 12. There are 17 residues in the CDR3. Complete variable domain (other parts from reference TRBV28 and TRBJ1-3): DVKVTQSSRYLVKRTGEKVFLECVQDMDHENMFWYRQDPGLGLRLIYFSYDVKMKEKGDIPEGYSVSREKKERFSLILESASTNQTSMYLCASRTPQTGGGGNTIYFGEGSWLTVV.

The chain carries TRBV6-1 and TRBJ1-2; D possibly corresponds to TRBD1 (5 bases). Deletions cut 4 bases from V and 7 bases from J, with 13 bases between. Germline CDR1 MNHNS, CDR2 SASEGT. The CDR3 consists of 13 residues. The CDR3 region has the DNA TGTGCCAGCAGTGTAGCCGGGACTACTGGCTACACCTTC. It specifies CASSVAGTTGYTF.

The table lists this clone with a count of one. This sequence joins TRBV27 and TRBJ1-3, with D possibly matching TRBD1 (5 bases). Trimming shortened V by 2 bases and J by 2 bases, and 7 bases separated the two germline ends. The germline CDR1 and CDR2 sequences are MNHEY and SMNVEV (reference sequence). This CDR3 has 14 residues. CDR3 nucleotide sequence: TGTGCCAGCAGTTTAGGGACCGCTGGAAACACCATATATTTT. As protein: CASSLGTAGNTIYF.

The chain is built from TRBV2 and TRBJ2-3; D is ambiguous. This CDR3 comprises 11 residues. Germline assignment: CDR1 SNHLY and CDR2 FYNNEI. Trimming left V 5 bases short and J 10 bases short, with 10 bases between. CDR3 coding DNA: TGTGCCAGCAGTACGCCTTCGGCGCAGTATTTT. This gives the protein CASSTPSAQYF.

The chain links TRBV6-5 to TRBJ1-6; D is ambiguous. Trimming removed 8 bases at V and 2 bases at J, with 10 bases between. Germline CDR1 MNHEY, CDR2 SVGAGI. This CDR3 spans 14 amino acids. The CDR3 DNA reads TGTGCCAGCGGGAGGGAACCCTATAATTCACCCCTCCACTTT. Its translation: CASGREPYNSPLHF.

The rearrangement links TRBV25-1 to TRBJ1-2; a possible D gene is TRBD1 (6 bases). Trimming pared 2 bases from V and 8 bases from J, leaving 15 bases between. In germline, CDR1 is MGHDK, CDR2 SYGVNS. The CDR3 contains 14 residues. CDR3 region: CASSEPGASRGYTF. Written as DNA, the CDR3 is TGTGCCAGCAGTGAACCAGGGGCATCGCGGGGCTACACCTTC.